Listed below are T cell receptor beta chains from one sample, sequenced in a study of CD8 T cells in Susac syndrome. TCRdb redid the calling of the immunoSEQ multiplex PCR reads with MiXCR, one entry per CDR3 protein. The sample includes 150,000 or so distinct CDR3 sequences, 95% seen only once; the top ten take 0.15% to 0.2%. The sample taken for sequencing was CD4+ T cells from PBMCs. The receptors come from a human donor with Susac syndrome. The CDR3 runs from the conserved cysteine through the conserved F or W. A D gene is named only where the DNA matches it firmly.

J: TRBJ2-7; V: TRBV20-1; D: TRBD1; CDR3: CSARGERRGLHKRNEQYF; DNA: TGCAGTGCTAGGGGAGAAAGAAGGGGGCTCCACAAAAGGAACGAGCAGTACTTC
J: TRBJ2-5; V: TRBV6-6; D: .; CDR3: CAKRDSKETQYF; DNA: TGTGCCAAGCGGGACAGTAAAGAGACCCAGTACTTC
J: TRBJ1-4; V: TRBV3-1; D: .; CDR3: CASSPGSGKEKLFF; DNA: TGTGCCAGCAGTCCAGGGAGTGGGAAAGAAAAACTGTTTTTT
J: TRBJ1-1; V: TRBV16; D: .; CDR3: CASSPLQGAEAFF; DNA: TGTGCCAGCAGCCCGCTCCAGGGAGCTGAAGCTTTCTTT
J: TRBJ1-2; V: TRBV28; D: .; CDR3: CASSSTGGNYGYTF; DNA: TGTGCCAGCAGTTCCACCGGTGGGAACTATGGCTACACCTTC
J: TRBJ2-7; V: TRBV27; D: .; CDR3: CASKGRDPYEQYF; DNA: TGTGCCAGCAAGGGCAGGGACCCCTACGAGCAGTACTTC
J: TRBJ2-7; V: TRBV20-1; D: .; CDR3: CSASSRTYEQYF; DNA: TGCAGTGCTAGTTCCCGAACCTACGAGCAGTACTTC
J: TRBJ1-2; V: TRBV20-1; D: TRBD1; CDR3: CSAREIKWGQETYGYTF; DNA: TGCAGTGCTAGAGAAATAAAATGGGGACAGGAAACTTATGGCTACACCTTC
J: TRBJ1-2; V: TRBV3-1; D: TRBD1; CDR3: CASSQVTQGNYGYTF; DNA: TGTGCCAGCAGCCAAGTCACACAGGGGAACTATGGCTACACCTTC
J: TRBJ2-3; V: TRBV5-4; D: .; CDR3: CASSVPGATDTQYF; DNA: TGTGCCAGCAGCGTACCGGGAGCCACAGATACGCAGTATTTT
J: TRBJ1-1; V: TRBV20-1; D: .; CDR3: CSAPSIFTGTEAFF; DNA: TGCAGTGCTCCGAGTATATTTACGGGAACTGAAGCTTTCTTT
J: TRBJ1-1; V: TRBV29-1; D: .; CDR3: CSVDRTNTEAFF; DNA: TGCAGCGTTGATAGGACGAACACTGAAGCTTTCTTT